Below are 30 T cell receptor beta chains sequenced from a single sample in a study of blood T cell repertoires in COVID-19. Profiled with immunoSEQ multiplex PCR; TCRdb holds only in-frame clones, not every one. The sample lists about 220,000 clones; around 80% were seen once. Material: peripheral blood. The receptors come from a woman in her sixties or seventies with acute or convalescent COVID-19.

The chain employs TRBV11-2 and TRBJ1-2; no firm D call. The CDR3 runs to 16 residues. CDR1 and CDR2 from the germline V gene are SGHAT and FQNNGV. The V end lost 3 bases, the J end lost 1 base, and 15 bases lay between the germline ends. As DNA, the CDR3 is TGTGCCAGCAGCTTGAGGTGGAATTACCTTAACTATGGCTACACCTTC. Amino acids: CASSLRWNYLNYGYTF. Full variable domain (outside the CDR3, taken from reference TRBV11-2 and TRBJ1-2): EAGVAQSPRYKIIEKRQSVAFWCNPISGHATLYWYQQILGQGPKLLIQFQNNGVVDDSQLPKDRFSAERLKGVDSTLKIQPAKLEDSAVYLCASSLRWNYLNYGYTFGSGTRLTVV.

This clone occurred once. This chain connects TRBV6-2 or TRBV6-3 to TRBJ2-7, with 9 bases identical to TRBD1. The junction had 8 bases not matched to a gene; V was cut back by 5 bases and J by 6 bases. This CDR3 is 14 amino acids long. CDR1 and CDR2 (germline): MNHEY, SVGEGT. CDR3 amino acids: CASSRGTGKIEQYF. CDR3 DNA: TGTGCCAGCAGTCGTGGGACAGGGAAAATCGAGCAGTACTTC.

Notes on this clone: Other DNA sequences of this sample code for an identical CDR3. The chain recombines TRBV18 with TRBJ1-5; TRBD1 matches 8 bases. Trimming cost V 6 bases and J 2 bases; bases outside gene matches: 6. This CDR3 comprises 15 residues. The germline CDR1 and CDR2 sequences are KGHSH and LQKENI. The CDR3 coding sequence is TGTGCCAGCTCCCCCGACAGGGGAGGCAATCAGCCCCAGCATTTT. Translated: CASSPDRGGNQPQHF.

This clone was detected only once. The chain combines TRBV10-2 with TRBJ2-3; 8 bases fit TRBD2. Germline CDR1 is WSHSY and CDR2 is SAAADI. V gave up 4 bases and J gave up 3 bases; unmatched junction bases: 12. CDR3 length: 17 residues. In nucleotides, the CDR3 is TGCGCCAGCAGTGGAATTCGGGGGGGCGTTATTACAGATACGCAGTATTTT. This codes for CASSGIRGGVITDTQYF.

The chain carries TRBV5-6 and TRBJ2-5, with 10 nucleotides matching TRBD2. The germline CDR1 and CDR2 sequences are SGHDT and YYEEEE. The junction had 12 bases not matched to a gene; V was cut back by 7 bases and J by 3 bases. The CDR3 loop spans 16 amino acids. The CDR3 spells CASLDLTSGYKETQYF. CDR3 nucleotide sequence: TGTGCCAGCCTGGATTTGACTAGCGGGTACAAAGAGACCCAGTACTTC.

This clone showed up just a few times. CDR3 loop: CASSRGLAGGTYEQYF. CDR3 DNA sequence: TGCGCCAGCAGTCGCGGACTAGCGGGGGGCACCTACGAGCAGTACTTC. The rearrangement uses TRBV10-2 and TRBJ2-7; TRBD2 matches at 14 bases. The ends lost 5 bases at V and 2 bases at J; junction bases unmatched: 5. Germline loops: CDR1 WSHSY, CDR2 SAAADI. This CDR3 has 16 residues.

The chain has TRBV7-2 and TRBJ1-5; D remains ambiguous. V dropped 5 bases and J dropped 2 bases, with 10 bases sitting between them. CDR3 size: 14 residues. CDR1 is SGHTA and CDR2 is FQGNSA in the germline V gene. The CDR3 nucleotides are TGTGCCAGCAGCCTCACTATAGGCAATCAGCCCCAGCATTTT. It encodes CASSLTIGNQPQHF.

This clone has just a few counts. The chain couples TRBV3-1 (or the pseudogene TRBV3-2) to TRBJ2-2, with unresolved D. Germline V gene sequence: CDR1 LGHDT, CDR2 YNNKEL (reference sequence). The ends were cut back, 0 bases at V and 4 bases at J, with 6 bases in the middle. This CDR3 comprises 14 residues. CDR3 sequence (DNA): TGTGCCAGCAGCCAAGATCTAGTCACCGGGGAGCTGTTTTTT. Translated, it gives CASSQDLVTGELFF.

This chain uses TRBV3-1 (or the pseudogene TRBV3-2) with TRBJ1-2; a possible D gene is TRBD1 (5 bases). V was pared by 3 bases and J by 1 base, with 9 bases between. The germline gives CDR1 LGHDT, CDR2 YNNKEL (reference sequence). The CDR3 contains 14 residues. CDR3 residues: CASSHAQVNYGYTF. For the CDR3, the DNA is TGTGCCAGCAGCCATGCACAGGTTAACTATGGCTACACCTTC.

V and J are TRBV11-3 and TRBJ2-7, with TRBD1 matching over 7 bases. This CDR3 is built from 15 residues. Germline CDR1 is SGHNT and CDR2 is YENEEA. The J segment lost 2 bases and the V segment lost 5 bases, leaving 9 bases of the junction unmatched. Here the CDR3 reads CASSRDGDSTYEQYF. The CDR3 region has the DNA TGTGCCAGCAGCCGAGACGGGGACAGCACCTACGAGCAGTACTTC.

The chain links TRBV18 to TRBJ2-5; 12 positions match TRBD2. Germline loops: CDR1 KGHSH, CDR2 LQKENI. V lost 3 bases and J lost 4; bases outside the gene matches: 6. The CDR3 is 16 amino acids. CDR3 sequence (DNA): TGTGCCAGCTCACCCGGACTAGCGGGGCGTGGAGAGACCCAGTACTTC. This sequence encodes CASSPGLAGRGETQYF.

V is TRBV18 and J is TRBJ2-1, with TRBD1 as a possible D gene (6 bases). Looked up from germline, CDR1 is KGHSH and CDR2 is LQKENI. V lost 0 bases, J lost 5 bases, and 11 bases lay in between. The CDR3 is 15 amino acids. Here the CDR3 DNA reads TGTGCCAGCTCACCACCGGCAGGGGAGAACAATGAGCAGTTCTTC. Protein: CASSPPAGENNEQFF.

The chain uses TRBV28 and TRBJ1-6, with 9 bases that match TRBD1. V shed 6 bases and J 5 bases; nucleotides not matched to a gene: 11. The CDR3 spans 17 residues. CDR1 is MDHEN, CDR2 SYDVKM, per germline. CDR3 DNA sequence: TGTGCCAGCAGCACCGGGACAGGGTATCGGGATAATTCACCCCTCCACTTT. Protein product: CASSTGTGYRDNSPLHF. Full variable domain (outside the CDR3, taken from reference TRBV28 and TRBJ1-6): DVKVTQSSRYLVKRTGEKVFLECVQDMDHENMFWYRQDPGLGLRLIYFSYDVKMKEKGDIPEGYSVSREKKERFSLILESASTNQTSMYLCASSTGTGYRDNSPLHFGNGTRLTVT.

This clone was seen once. The rearrangement links TRBV29-1 to TRBJ2-7, with D possibly matching TRBD2 (7 bases). CDR3 length: 13 amino acids. V lost 4 bases and J lost 3, with 13 bases in between. From germline, CDR1 is SQVTM and CDR2 ANQGSEA. The CDR3: CSVGAGEGYEQYF. Here the CDR3 DNA reads TGCAGCGTTGGGGCAGGGGAGGGCTACGAGCAGTACTTC.

The rearrangement joins TRBV5-1 to TRBJ1-2; perhaps TRBD1 as D (6 bases). With 3 bases removed from V and 6 bases from J, the gap between germline ends came to 15 bases. The CDR3 spans 14 residues. CDR1 is SGHRS and CDR2 is YFSETQ in the germline V gene. The CDR3 coding sequence is TGCGCCAGCAGCTCCCAAGCAGGGGATAATGGCTACACCTTC. Residues: CASSSQAGDNGYTF.

V gene TRBV10-3 combines with J gene TRBJ2-2, with 8 bases identical to TRBD2. V dropped 5 bases and J dropped 6; count of bases not matched to a gene: 8. The V gene's germline CDR1 is ENHRY and CDR2 SYGVKD. CDR3 size: 15 residues. CDR3 protein: CAISTGTSLAGELFF. CDR3 nucleotide sequence: TGTGCCATCAGTACCGGGACTAGTTTGGCCGGGGAGCTGTTTTTT.

The J gene is TRBJ2-6, the V gene TRBV2, with D perhaps matching TRBD1 (6 bases). The CDR3 is 15 residues long. The germline V gene encodes CDR1 SNHLY and CDR2 FYNNEI. The germline V and J ends were trimmed by 6 bases and 0 bases, with 9 bases remaining between them. CDR3 sequence reads: CASRNRASGANVLTF. The CDR3 DNA sequence: TGTGCCAGCAGAAACAGGGCCTCTGGGGCCAACGTCCTGACTTTC.

The J gene is TRBJ2-1, the V gene TRBV30, with a possible D match to TRBD2 (6 bases). Germline CDR1 and CDR2: GTSNPN and SVGIG (reference sequence). V lost 5 bases and J 3 bases, leaving 14 bases between the germline ends. There are 14 residues in the CDR3. CDR3 protein: CAWGAGRVYNEQFF. The CDR3 DNA follows: TGTGCCTGGGGGGCGGGAAGAGTCTACAATGAGCAGTTCTTC.

The J gene is TRBJ1-2, the V gene TRBV18, with D possibly being TRBD1 (5 bases). Deletions cut 5 bases from V and 6 bases from J, with 13 bases between. The CDR3 contains 13 residues. Germline-derived CDR1 and CDR2 are KGHSH and LQKENI. The CDR3 bases are TGTGCCAGCTCAGCTCAGGGAAAAGATGGCTACACCTTC. Translation gives CASSAQGKDGYTF.

The J gene is TRBJ2-1, the V gene TRBV7-8; 8 bases align to TRBD1. There are 18 residues in the CDR3. V lost 2 bases and J lost 0; bases outside the gene matches: 9. Germline CDR1 is SGHVS and CDR2 is FQNEAQ. The CDR3 loop reads CASSLLNRGLGSYNEQFF. In DNA form, the CDR3 reads TGTGCCAGCAGCTTACTGAACAGGGGGTTGGGCTCCTACAATGAGCAGTTCTTC.

In the case of this clone: Its ends do not fully match the called genes, so a read error is possible. The chain joins TRBV20-1 to TRBJ2-3, with a tentative D call TRBD2 (7 bases). Germline V lookup: CDR1 DFQATT, CDR2 SNEGSKA (reference sequence). The CDR3 extends over 16 amino acids. The CDR3, as DNA: TGCAGTTCTAGTCTGGGTGGGCGGGGGCTCGGGGATACGCAGTATTTT. It is translated as CSSSLGGRGLGDTQYF.

The chain links TRBV7-2 to TRBJ2-7; D remains unclear. The CDR3 length is 11 residues. V was clipped by 5 bases and J by 2 bases, with 4 bases between them. Germline loops: CDR1 SGHTA, CDR2 FQGNSA. CDR3 nucleotide sequence: TGTGCCAGCAGCCTAACCTACGAGCAGTACTTC. As protein: CASSLTYEQYF.

This rearrangement joins TRBV5-1 to TRBJ2-2; 9 bases line up with TRBD1. This CDR3 comprises 15 residues. Germline loops: CDR1 SGHRS, CDR2 YFSETQ. Trimming cost V 4 bases and J 0 bases; bases outside gene matches: 1. The CDR3, as DNA: TGCGCCAGCAGCCGACAGGGGGCGAACACCGGGGAGCTGTTTTTT. Translating gives CASSRQGANTGELFF.

The chain recombines TRBV5-8 with TRBJ1-1; the match to TRBD1 covers 7 bases. CDR1 is SGHTS, CDR2 YDEGEE, per germline. The V and J ends lost 3 bases and 4 bases, in that order; junction bases with no gene match: 6. The CDR3 length is 14 residues. The CDR3 is CASSWRTGSTEAFF. CDR3 nucleotides: TGTGCCAGCAGCTGGAGGACAGGTTCCACTGAAGCTTTCTTT.

This clone was seen more than once but under ten times. The V call is TRBV5-1, the J call TRBJ1-2, with D maybe TRBD1 (6 bases). Between the trimmed V and J ends, which lost 1 base and 6 bases, there was a span of 7 bases. From germline, CDR1 is SGHRS and CDR2 YFSETQ. There are 12 residues in the CDR3. The CDR3 reads CASSLRGNGYTF. CDR3 DNA sequence: TGCGCCAGCAGCTTGAGGGGGAATGGCTACACCTTC.

The rearrangement joins TRBV5-1 to TRBJ1-2; D is undetermined. Germline assignment: CDR1 SGHRS and CDR2 YFSETQ. Trimming cost V 0 bases and J 6 bases, with 18 bases left between them. The CDR3 is made up of 16 amino acids. Written as DNA, the CDR3 is TGCGCCAGCAGCTTGGGAGTTCTACCCCGCCGGGATGGCTACACCTTC. Encoded protein: CASSLGVLPRRDGYTF.

The chain employs TRBV6-2 or TRBV6-3 and TRBJ2-1; D may be TRBD2 (5 bases). The CDR3 has 17 amino acids. Trimming took 0 bases from V and 0 from J, leaving 12 bases between them. From germline, CDR1 is MNHEY and CDR2 SVGEGT. The CDR3 sequence is CASSYSLTGSSYNEQFF. The CDR3 DNA is TGTGCCAGCAGTTACTCTCTTACGGGGAGCTCCTACAATGAGCAGTTCTTC.

The chain joins TRBV2 to TRBJ2-5; 10 nucleotides align to TRBD1. Per germline, CDR1 SNHLY and CDR2 FYNNEI. The V and J ends lost 4 bases and 5 bases, in that order; junction bases with no gene match: 4. This CDR3 region has 14 residues. The CDR3 region is CASSGDRGRETQYF. In nucleotides, the CDR3 is TGTGCCAGCAGTGGGGACAGGGGAAGGGAGACCCAGTACTTC.

The CDR3 sequence: CASTPRGPTEAFF. The CDR3 nucleotides read TGTGCCAGTACCCCGAGGGGGCCGACTGAAGCTTTCTTT. This sequence joins TRBV19 and TRBJ1-1, with 7 bases lining up with TRBD1. The CDR3 is 13 residues long. Germline CDR1 is LNHDA and CDR2 is SQIVND (reference sequence). V lost 7 bases to trimming and J lost 5 bases; unmatched junction nucleotides: 7. Full variable domain (outside the CDR3, taken from reference TRBV19 and TRBJ1-1): DGGITQSPKYLFRKEGQNVTLSCEQNLNHDAMYWYRQDPGQGLRLIYYSQIVNDFQKGDIAEGYSVSREKKESFPLTVTSAQKNPTAFYLCASTPRGPTEAFFGQGTRLTVV.

This chain connects TRBV3-1 (or the pseudogene TRBV3-2) to TRBJ2-5; TRBD2 agrees at 7 bases. V lost 5 bases, J lost 5 bases, and 11 bases stayed unmatched. The germline CDR1 and CDR2 sequences are LGHDT and YNNKEL (reference sequence). CDR3 length: 15 amino acids. CDR3 in DNA: TGTGCCAGCAGCTCCGGACTAGGGGAGGTGGAGACCCAGTACTTC. It encodes CASSSGLGEVETQYF.